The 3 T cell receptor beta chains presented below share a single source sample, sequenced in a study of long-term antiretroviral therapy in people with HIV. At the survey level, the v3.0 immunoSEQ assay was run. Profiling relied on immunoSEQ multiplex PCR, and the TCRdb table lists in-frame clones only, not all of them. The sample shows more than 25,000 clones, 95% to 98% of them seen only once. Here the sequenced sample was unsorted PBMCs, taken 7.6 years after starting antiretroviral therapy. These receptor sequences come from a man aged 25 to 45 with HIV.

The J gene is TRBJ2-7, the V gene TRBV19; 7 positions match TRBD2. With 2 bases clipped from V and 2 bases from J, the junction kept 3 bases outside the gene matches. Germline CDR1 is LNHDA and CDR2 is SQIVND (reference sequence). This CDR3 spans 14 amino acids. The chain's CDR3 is CASSIRSGTYEQYF. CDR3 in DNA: TGTGCCAGTAGTATAAGGAGCGGGACCTACGAGCAGTACTTC.

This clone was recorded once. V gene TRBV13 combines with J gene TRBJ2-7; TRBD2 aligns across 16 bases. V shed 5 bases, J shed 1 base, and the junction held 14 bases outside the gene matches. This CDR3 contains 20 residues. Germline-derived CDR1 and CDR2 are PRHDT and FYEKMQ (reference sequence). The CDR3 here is CASSRVARGLAGGNSYEQYF. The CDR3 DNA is TGTGCCAGCAGCCGCGTGGCACGGGGACTAGCGGGAGGGAATTCCTACGAGCAGTACTTC.

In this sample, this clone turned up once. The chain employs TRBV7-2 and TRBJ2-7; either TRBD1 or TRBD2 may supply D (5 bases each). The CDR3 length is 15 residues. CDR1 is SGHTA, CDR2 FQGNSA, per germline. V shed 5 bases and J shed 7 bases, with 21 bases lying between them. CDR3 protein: CASSRPGTEYEEQYF. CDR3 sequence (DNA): TGTGCCAGCAGCCGTCCCGGGACCGAATACGAGGAGCAGTACTTC.